A single T cell receptor (beta chain) is shown here with its context. Its antigen is unknown. The data were obtained in a study of long-term antiretroviral therapy in people with HIV. V shed 4 bases and J shed 6 bases, with 18 bases lying between them. The CDR3 is made up of 15 amino acids. Germline assignment: CDR1 MRHNA and CDR2 SNTAGT. The run of the v3.0 immunoSEQ assay was at survey level. Profiled with immunoSEQ multiplex PCR; TCRdb holds only in-frame clones, not every one. The sample includes 20,000 to 25,000 clones, around four fifths seen only once; the top ten take 9% to 15%. Findings and limits, study-wide: Clones with expansion before ART led the repertoire at all time points.

Every donor had one or more pre-ART and two or more post-ART PBMC samples. Every one of the participants with HIV received treatment in the United States. Every sample had about 1-11 million cryopreserved PBMC in it before DNA extraction. The sequencing here drew on unsorted PBMCs, taken 1.6 years after starting antiretroviral therapy. This clonotype was obtained from a middle-aged man with HIV. The chain uses TRBV6-4 and TRBJ1-2; no reliable D call. This CDR3 is CASSALPWDGDGYTF. The CDR3 bases are TGTGCCAGCAGTGCCCTCCCCTGGGATGGGGATGGCTACACCTTC.